The entry below gives a single TCR beta chain sequence along with its context. Germline values: CDR1 LNHDA, CDR2 SQIVND (reference sequence). Trimming took 3 bases from V and 0 from J, leaving 11 bases between them. There are 15 residues in the CDR3. The primer mix had 60 Vbeta and 13 Jbeta primers. Using immunoSEQ multiplex PCR, the repertoire was profiled, and TCRdb retains in-frame clones only, with some absent. The sample has roughly 240,000 clones, around 76% seen once. The record originates from a study of cytomegalovirus exposure and HLA in healthy donors. Sample: PBMCs. The rearrangement uses TRBV19 and TRBJ1-2, with D possibly matching TRBD1 (5 bases). The clonotype was recovered from a woman in her forties in good health and CMV-seropositive. The CDR3 bases are TGTGCCAGTAGTATCCTGACAGTGGCTAACTATGGCTACACCTTC. This encodes CASSILTVANYGYTF.